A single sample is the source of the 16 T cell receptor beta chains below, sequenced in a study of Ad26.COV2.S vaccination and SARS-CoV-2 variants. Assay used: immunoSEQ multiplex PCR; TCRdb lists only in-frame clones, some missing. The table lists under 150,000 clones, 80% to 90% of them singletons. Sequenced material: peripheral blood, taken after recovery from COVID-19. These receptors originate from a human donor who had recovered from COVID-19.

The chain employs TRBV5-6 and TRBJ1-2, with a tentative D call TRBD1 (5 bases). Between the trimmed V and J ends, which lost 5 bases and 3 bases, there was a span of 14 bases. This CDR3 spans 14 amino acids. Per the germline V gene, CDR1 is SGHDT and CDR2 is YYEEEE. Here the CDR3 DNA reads TGTGCCAGCAGACATACCGGGACCCACTATGGCTACACCTTC. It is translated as CASRHTGTHYGYTF.

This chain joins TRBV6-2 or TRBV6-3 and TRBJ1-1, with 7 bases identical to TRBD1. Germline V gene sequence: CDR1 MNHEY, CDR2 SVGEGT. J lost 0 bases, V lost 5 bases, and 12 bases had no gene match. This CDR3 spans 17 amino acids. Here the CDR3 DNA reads TGTGCCAGCAGTCTAACCTCCAGGGACAGCCTGAACACTGAAGCTTTCTTT. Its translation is CASSLTSRDSLNTEAFF.

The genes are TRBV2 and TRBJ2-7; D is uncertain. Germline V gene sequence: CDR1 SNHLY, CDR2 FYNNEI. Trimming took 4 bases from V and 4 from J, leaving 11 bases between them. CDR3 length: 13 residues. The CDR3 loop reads CASSGTSEYEQYF. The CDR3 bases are TGTGCCAGCAGTGGTACTTCAGAGTACGAGCAGTACTTC. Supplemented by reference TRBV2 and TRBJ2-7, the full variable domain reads EPEVTQTPSHQVTQMGQEVILRCVPISNHLYFYWYRQILGQKVEFLVSFYNNEISEKSEIFDDQFSVERPDGSNFTLKIRSTKLEDSAMYFCASSGTSEYEQYFGPGTRLTVT.

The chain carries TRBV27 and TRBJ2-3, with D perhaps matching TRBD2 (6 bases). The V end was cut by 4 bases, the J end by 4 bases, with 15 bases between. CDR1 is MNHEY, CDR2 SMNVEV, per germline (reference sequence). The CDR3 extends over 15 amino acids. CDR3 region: CASSSGLLGPDTQYF. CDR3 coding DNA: TGTGCCAGCAGTTCGGGACTCCTAGGCCCAGATACGCAGTATTTT.

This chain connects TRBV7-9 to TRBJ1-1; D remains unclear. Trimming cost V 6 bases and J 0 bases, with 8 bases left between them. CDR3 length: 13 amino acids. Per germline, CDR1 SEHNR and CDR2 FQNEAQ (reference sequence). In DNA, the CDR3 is TGTGCCAGCAGTTTTGAGATGAACACTGAAGCTTTCTTT. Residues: CASSFEMNTEAFF.

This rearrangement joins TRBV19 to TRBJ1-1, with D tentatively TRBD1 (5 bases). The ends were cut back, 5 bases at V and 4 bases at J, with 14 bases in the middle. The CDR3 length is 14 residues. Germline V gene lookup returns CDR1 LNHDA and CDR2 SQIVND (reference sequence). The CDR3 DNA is TGTGCCAGTAGTGTAGGGGTTTGGGTCACTGAAGCTTTCTTT. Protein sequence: CASSVGVWVTEAFF.

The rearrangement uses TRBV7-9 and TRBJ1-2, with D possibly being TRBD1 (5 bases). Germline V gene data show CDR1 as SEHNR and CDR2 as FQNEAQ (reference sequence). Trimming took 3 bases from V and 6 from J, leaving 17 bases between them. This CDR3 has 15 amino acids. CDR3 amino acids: CASSLGQGDGDGYTF. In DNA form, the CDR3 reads TGTGCCAGCAGCTTGGGCCAGGGAGATGGGGATGGCTACACCTTC.

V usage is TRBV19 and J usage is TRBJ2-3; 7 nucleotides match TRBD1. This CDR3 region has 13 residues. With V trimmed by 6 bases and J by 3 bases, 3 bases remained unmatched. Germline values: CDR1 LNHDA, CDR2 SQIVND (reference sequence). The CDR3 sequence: CASSQGVTDTQYF. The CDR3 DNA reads TGTGCCAGTAGCCAGGGGGTGACAGATACGCAGTATTTT.

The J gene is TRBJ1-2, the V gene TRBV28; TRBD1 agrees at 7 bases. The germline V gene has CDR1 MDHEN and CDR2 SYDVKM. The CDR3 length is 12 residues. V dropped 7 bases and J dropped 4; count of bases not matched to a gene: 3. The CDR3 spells CASNGQVYGYTF. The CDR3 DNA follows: TGTGCCAGCAACGGACAGGTCTATGGCTACACCTTC.

CDR3 nucleotide sequence: TGTGCCAGCAGCCCGGCAACTCAGGGAAACTATGGCTACACCTTC. Protein sequence: CASSPATQGNYGYTF. The V and J genes are TRBV2 and TRBJ1-2; tentatively, D is TRBD1 (5 bases). The CDR3 spans 15 residues. Per germline, CDR1 SNHLY and CDR2 FYNNEI. The V end was cut by 6 bases, the J end by 2 bases, with 16 bases between.

CDR3 amino acids: CASSLVGGSDTGELFF. Written as DNA, the CDR3 is TGCGCCAGCAGCTTAGTAGGGGGCTCGGACACCGGGGAGCTGTTTTTT. This rearrangement joins TRBV5-1 to TRBJ2-2; 7 positions agree with TRBD1. This CDR3 contains 16 residues. Germline trimming cut 2 bases from V and 3 bases from J; bases unmatched to any gene: 7. Germline-derived CDR1 and CDR2 are SGHRS and YFSETQ.

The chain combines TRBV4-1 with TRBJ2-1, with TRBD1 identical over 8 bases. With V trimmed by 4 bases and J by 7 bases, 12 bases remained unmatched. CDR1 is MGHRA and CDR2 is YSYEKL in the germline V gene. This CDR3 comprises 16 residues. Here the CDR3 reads CASSPGGQGGGNEQFF. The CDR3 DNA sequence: TGCGCCAGCAGCCCAGGGGGCCAGGGTGGTGGGAATGAGCAGTTCTTC.

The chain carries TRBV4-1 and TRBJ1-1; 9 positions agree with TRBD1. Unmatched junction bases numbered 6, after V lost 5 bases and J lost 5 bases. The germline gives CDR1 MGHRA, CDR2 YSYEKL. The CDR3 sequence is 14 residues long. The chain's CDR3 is CASSFGTGLTEAFF. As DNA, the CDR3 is TGCGCCAGCAGCTTCGGGACAGGGCTAACTGAAGCTTTCTTT.

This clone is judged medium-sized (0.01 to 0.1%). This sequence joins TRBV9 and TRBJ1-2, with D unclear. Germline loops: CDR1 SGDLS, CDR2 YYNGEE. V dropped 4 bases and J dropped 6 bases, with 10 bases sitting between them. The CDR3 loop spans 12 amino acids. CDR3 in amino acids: CASSKPWDGYTF. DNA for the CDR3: TGTGCCAGCAGCAAGCCCTGGGATGGCTACACCTTC.

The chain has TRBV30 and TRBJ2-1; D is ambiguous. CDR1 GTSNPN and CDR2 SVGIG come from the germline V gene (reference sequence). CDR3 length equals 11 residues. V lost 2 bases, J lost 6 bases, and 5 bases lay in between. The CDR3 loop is CAWSPGNEQFF. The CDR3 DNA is TGTGCCTGGAGTCCCGGCAATGAGCAGTTCTTC.

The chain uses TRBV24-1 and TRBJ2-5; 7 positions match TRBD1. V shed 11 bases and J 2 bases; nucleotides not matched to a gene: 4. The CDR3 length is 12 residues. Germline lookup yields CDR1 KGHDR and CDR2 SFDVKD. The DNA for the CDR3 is TGTGCCATCGGGACAGCACAAGAGACCCAGTACTTC. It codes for CAIGTAQETQYF.